This T cell receptor beta chain was retrieved from a study of T cell repertoires in cytomegalovirus infection. Study-wide background: It was the public TCR beta signatures that indicated both CMV infection and matching HLA type. Whole-study findings and limits: Predominance within the ex vivo response was attributable to HLA-C-restricted CMV-specific TCR beta clonotypes.

This clonotype was counted at least ten times. As yet, its antigen is unknown. Germline loops: CDR1 SGHAT, CDR2 FQNNGV. CDR3 length equals 14 residues. V lost 2 bases, J lost 11 bases, and 13 bases lay in between. TCRdb analysed the reads with MiXCR anew, one entry per CDR3 protein. Among some 320,000 distinct CDR3 sequences, 9.5% were seen once, and the ten largest hold 4.3%. The chain has TRBV11-2 and TRBJ1-6; tentative D call: TRBD1 (5 bases). The origin of this receptor is a human donor in good health (CMV status not recorded). Some clones in this sample may be carry-over from other donors' samples. The sequencing input was PBMCs. CDR3 bases: TGTGCCAGCAGCTTAAACGGGGGGTTGACACCCCTCCACTTT. This sequence encodes CASSLNGGLTPLHF.